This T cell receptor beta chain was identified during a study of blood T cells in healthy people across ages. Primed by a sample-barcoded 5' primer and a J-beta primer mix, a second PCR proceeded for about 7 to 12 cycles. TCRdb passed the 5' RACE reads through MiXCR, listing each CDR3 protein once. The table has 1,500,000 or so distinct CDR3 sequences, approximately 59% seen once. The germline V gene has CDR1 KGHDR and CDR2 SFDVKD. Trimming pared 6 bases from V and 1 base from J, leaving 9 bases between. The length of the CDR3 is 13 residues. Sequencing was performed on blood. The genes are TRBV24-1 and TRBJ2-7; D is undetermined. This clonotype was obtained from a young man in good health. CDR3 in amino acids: CATSSSGSYEQYF. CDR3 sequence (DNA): TGTGCCACCAGTTCATCCGGATCCTACGAGCAGTACTTC.